Listed below are T cell receptor beta chains from one sample, sequenced in a study of T cell responses to AZD1222 COVID-19 vaccine. The table came from immunoSEQ multiplex PCR; TCRdb's copy has only in-frame clones and leaves some out. Of around 190,000 clones in the sample, about 89% were seen once. The starting material was peripheral blood, obtained 28 days after the second AZD1222 dose. The receptors stem from an adult who received the AZD1222 COVID-19 vaccine. CDR3s include the opening cysteine and the closing phenylalanine or tryptophan. A D gene is named only where the DNA matches it firmly. Not all rows give a size; the values are once, few, many and, for expanded clones, a class.

J,length,size,D,V,DNA,CDR3
TRBJ2-6,17,once,TRBD1,TRBV4-1,TGCGCCAGCAGCCCTAGACAGGGGCGGGGTGGGGCCAACGTCCTGACTTTC,CASSPRQGRGGANVLTF
TRBJ1-2,14,-,TRBD1,TRBV19,TGTGCCAGTACCCGACCCGGGACAGAACGGGGCTACACCTTC,CASTRPGTERGYTF
TRBJ2-3,14,once,TRBD2,TRBV5-4,TGTGCCAGCAGCTTGACTAGCGGCACAGATACGCAGTATTTT,CASSLTSGTDTQYF
TRBJ2-1,16,-,TRBD2,TRBV2,TGTGCCAGCAGTGAATGGACTAGCGGGAGTTTCAATGAGCAGTTCTTC,CASSEWTSGSFNEQFF
TRBJ1-5,15,-,-,TRBV6-2/TRBV6-3,TGTGCCAGCAGTTACGGCAGGCGTAGAAATCAGCCCCAGCATTTT,CASSYGRRRNQPQHF
TRBJ1-2,14,-,-,TRBV4-1,TGCGCCAGCAGCCAAGCGACAGCTAACTATGGCTACACCTTC,CASSQATANYGYTF
TRBJ2-3,13,-,-,TRBV5-1,TGCGCCAGCAAACAGGAAGTGGCAGATACGCAGTATTTT,CASKQEVADTQYF
TRBJ1-1,14,-,TRBD1,TRBV4-2,TGTGCCAGCAGCCGGGAAAGGACAGGGTTTGAAGCTTTCTTT,CASSRERTGFEAFF
TRBJ1-4,12,-,-,TRBV15,TGTGCCACCCAGCTTTCTAATGAAAAACTGTTTTTT,CATQLSNEKLFF
TRBJ1-4,15,-,TRBD1,TRBV6-4,TGTGCCAGCAGTGAAGTCCCAGGGGGCAATGAAAAACTGTTTTTT,CASSEVPGGNEKLFF
TRBJ2-6,17,-,-,TRBV15,TGTGCCACCAGCAGAGACAGGGGTTTCTCTGGGGCCAACGTCCTGACTTTC,CATSRDRGFSGANVLTF
TRBJ2-4,14,-,-,TRBV19,TGTGCCAGTAGTACCCGAGGGGGGTTAAACATTCAGTACTTC,CASSTRGGLNIQYF
TRBJ2-2,13,-,-,TRBV11-2,TGTGCCAGCAGCACCCGGGACACCGGGGAGCTGTTTTTT,CASSTRDTGELFF
TRBJ2-2,15,-,TRBD1,TRBV7-6,TGTGCCAGCAGCTCGACAGGGAGTACGACCGGGGAGCTGTTTTTT,CASSSTGSTTGELFF
TRBJ2-6,13,-,-,TRBV5-1,TGCGCCAGCAGCTTGCGTGGGGCCAACGTCCTGACTTTC,CASSLRGANVLTF
TRBJ2-3,13,-,-,TRBV11-2,TGTGCCAGCAGCTTAGTGCAGCAAGATACGCAGTATTTT,CASSLVQQDTQYF
TRBJ1-2,12,-,-,TRBV7-9,TGTGCCAGCAGCGCCCCAGGATATGGCTACACCTTC,CASSAPGYGYTF
TRBJ1-5,16,once,TRBD1,TRBV4-2,TGTGCCAGCAGCCAAGGGAAGGTGTCAGGGGGTCAGCCCCAGCATTTT,CASSQGKVSGGQPQHF
TRBJ1-1,14,-,-,TRBV6-5,TGTGCCAGCAACTACGGACGGGGAGAGACTGAAGCTTTCTTT,CASNYGRGETEAFF
TRBJ2-2,15,-,TRBD1,TRBV5-5,TGTGCCAGCAGCTCCGACAGGGGGAGCACCGGGGAGCTGTTTTTT,CASSSDRGSTGELFF
TRBJ1-6,16,-,-,TRBV4-1,TGCGCCAGCAGCCAACGCACGGAGATTCCGAATTCACCCCTCCACTTT,CASSQRTEIPNSPLHF
TRBJ2-1,13,-,-,TRBV6-5,TGTGCCAGCTCTCCTCTAGCCTGGAATGAGCAGTTCTTC,CASSPLAWNEQFF
TRBJ2-5,13,-,TRBD1,TRBV7-9,TGTGCCAGCAGCATGAGGGGGCCAGAGACCCAGTACTTC,CASSMRGPETQYF
TRBJ1-1,15,-,TRBD1,TRBV15,TGTGCCACCAGCAGACTTACAGGGGGCCTATTTGAAGCTTTCTTT,CATSRLTGGLFEAFF
TRBJ1-1,14,-,-,TRBV6-4,TGTGCCAGCAGCCTTCACGTGTGGAACACTGAAGCTTTCTTT,CASSLHVWNTEAFF
TRBJ1-3,16,-,TRBD1,TRBV5-6,TGTGCCAGCAGCGTTTACAGGGGGTCGCGTGGAAACACCATATATTTT,CASSVYRGSRGNTIYF
TRBJ2-5,14,-,TRBD2,TRBV2,TGTGCCAGCAGGACGGCTAGCGGGAGCGAGACCCAGTACTTC,CASRTASGSETQYF
TRBJ2-7,17,-,-,TRBV12-2,TGTGCAAGTCGCTTAGTAGTGGCGTGGTTTAGGTCCTACGAGCAGTACTTC,CASRLVVAWFRSYEQYF
TRBJ1-5,13,-,-,TRBV18,TGTGCCAGCTCAAGACAGGGCAATCAGCCCCAGCATTTT,CASSRQGNQPQHF
TRBJ1-5,14,-,TRBD1,TRBV7-8,TGTGCCAGCAGGGGACAGGGGGCGAATCAGCCCCAGCATTTT,CASRGQGANQPQHF
TRBJ2-4,14,-,-,TRBV7-8,TGTGCCAGCAGCACCGGGGCGGCCAAAAACATTCAGTACTTC,CASSTGAAKNIQYF
TRBJ2-2,16,-,TRBD2,TRBV4-2,TGTGCCAGCAGCCAAACTAGCGGGGATAACACCGGGGAGCTGTTTTTT,CASSQTSGDNTGELFF
TRBJ1-2,15,few,-,TRBV4-1,TGCGCCAGCACCATTGGCCCCGGGACTAACTATGGCTACACCTTC,CASTIGPGTNYGYTF
TRBJ1-1,13,-,-,TRBV27,TGTGCCAGCAGTTTAGGACGGAACACTGAAGCTTTCTTT,CASSLGRNTEAFF
TRBJ1-5,14,-,-,TRBV3-1/TRBV3-2,TGTGCCAGCAGCTCCGACGGGGGAGGGCAGCCCCAGCATTTT,CASSSDGGGQPQHF
TRBJ1-1,15,-,TRBD1,TRBV5-5,TGTGCCAGCAGCTTGGGATTCATGACAGGGCGGGGAGCTTTCTTT,CASSLGFMTGRGAFF
TRBJ1-3,17,once,TRBD1,TRBV7-2,TGTGCCAGCAGCTCCTCGGGACAGGGGGGCTCTGGAAACACCATATATTTT,CASSSSGQGGSGNTIYF
TRBJ2-7,15,-,-,TRBV21-1,TGTGCCAGCAGCAAAGCGGGGGACTTATCCTACGAGCAGTACTTC,CASSKAGDLSYEQYF
TRBJ1-1,14,-,TRBD1,TRBV9,TGTGCCAGCAGCGGACAGGGGGTTGGGACTGAAGCTTTCTTT,CASSGQGVGTEAFF
TRBJ2-2,16,-,TRBD2,TRBV5-1,TGCGCCAGCAGCTTGCTAGCGGGACCGGGGACCGGGGAGCTGTTTTTT,CASSLLAGPGTGELFF
TRBJ2-2,16,-,TRBD1,TRBV18,TGTGCCAGCTCACCAACCAGGGCAGGGGGCACCGGGGAGCTGTTTTTT,CASSPTRAGGTGELFF
TRBJ2-7,12,-,-,TRBV27,TGTGCCAGCAGTCCCAATTGGTACGAGCAGTACTTC,CASSPNWYEQYF
TRBJ1-5,16,-,-,TRBV7-8,TGTGCCAGCAGCCCGCATTTTGACACTCACAATCAGCCCCAGCATTTT,CASSPHFDTHNQPQHF
TRBJ1-6,13,-,-,TRBV2,TGTGCCAGCAGTGACAACCTTCTCAAACCCCTCCACTTT,CASSDNLLKPLHF
TRBJ2-2,17,-,TRBD2,TRBV13,TGTGCCAGCAGCTTAGGGGTCACTAGCGGGGATATCGGGGAGCTGTTTTTT,CASSLGVTSGDIGELFF
TRBJ1-3,14,-,-,TRBV27,TGTGCCAGCAGTCCCCTCCTAGGGAGAAACACCATATATTTT,CASSPLLGRNTIYF
TRBJ2-7,14,many,TRBD1,TRBV2,TGTGCCAGCAGCCTGGACAGGAGCTCCTACGAGCAGTACTTC,CASSLDRSSYEQYF
TRBJ1-1,13,once,-,TRBV14,TGTGCCAGCAGCCAAGGGTCGAACACTGAAGCTTTCTTT,CASSQGSNTEAFF
TRBJ2-7,16,-,TRBD1,TRBV30,TGTGCCTGGAGTGGTCCCCGGACAGGGATTCCCGGCGAGCAGTACTTC,CAWSGPRTGIPGEQYF
TRBJ1-2,13,-,TRBD1,TRBV7-9,TGTGCCTCCGGGGGACAGGGGAGATATGGCTACACCTTC,CASGGQGRYGYTF
TRBJ1-4,15,-,-,TRBV4-1,TGCGCCAGCAGCCGCGGGGGAAGGACTAATGAAAAACTGTTTTTT,CASSRGGRTNEKLFF
TRBJ1-2,13,-,TRBD1,TRBV12-3/TRBV12-4,TGTGCCAGCAGCCTACAGGGGAACTATGGCTACACCTTC,CASSLQGNYGYTF
TRBJ1-4,16,-,-,TRBV4-1,TGCGCCAGCAGCCAAGATGGGGCCAGTTCTAATGAAAAACTGTTTTTT,CASSQDGASSNEKLFF
TRBJ2-1,17,few,TRBD1,TRBV19,TGTGCCAGTAGTATAGTAGGACAGGTGCTCTCCTACAATGAGCAGTTCTTC,CASSIVGQVLSYNEQFF
TRBJ2-7,15,-,TRBD1,TRBV25-1,TGTGCCAGCAGTGAACTAGGGACAGGGGGACACGAGCAGTACTTC,CASSELGTGGHEQYF